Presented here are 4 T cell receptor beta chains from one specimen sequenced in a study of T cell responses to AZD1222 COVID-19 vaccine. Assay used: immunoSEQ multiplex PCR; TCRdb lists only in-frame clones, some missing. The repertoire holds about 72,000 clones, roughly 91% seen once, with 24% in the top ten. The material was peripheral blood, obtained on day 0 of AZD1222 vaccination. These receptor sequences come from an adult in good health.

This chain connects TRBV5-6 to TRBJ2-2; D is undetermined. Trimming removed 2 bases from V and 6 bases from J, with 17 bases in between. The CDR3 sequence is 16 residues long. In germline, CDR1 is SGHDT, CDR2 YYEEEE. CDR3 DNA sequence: TGTGCCAGCAGCTTCGTTAGACGAGGCGTGCCCGGGGAGCTGTTTTTT. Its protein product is CASSFVRRGVPGELFF.

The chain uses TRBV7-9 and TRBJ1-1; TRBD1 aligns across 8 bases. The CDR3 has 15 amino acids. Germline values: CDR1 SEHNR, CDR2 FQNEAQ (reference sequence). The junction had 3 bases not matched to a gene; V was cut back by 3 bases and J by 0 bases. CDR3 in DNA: TGTGCCAGCAGCTTCAGGACAGGGCTGAACACTGAAGCTTTCTTT. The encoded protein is CASSFRTGLNTEAFF.

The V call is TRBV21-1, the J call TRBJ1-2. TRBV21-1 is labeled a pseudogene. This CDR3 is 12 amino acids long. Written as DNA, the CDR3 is TGTGCCAGCACCATCCCCCTCTATGGCTACACCTTC. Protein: CASTIPLYGYTF.

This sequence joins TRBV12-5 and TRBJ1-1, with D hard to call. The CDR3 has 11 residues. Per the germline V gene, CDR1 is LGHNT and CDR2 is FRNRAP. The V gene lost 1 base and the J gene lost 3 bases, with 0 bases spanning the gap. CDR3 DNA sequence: TGTGCTAGTGGTTTGGACACTGAAGCTTTCTTT. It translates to CASGLDTEAFF.